These 9 T cell receptor beta chains were all obtained from the same sample, sequenced in a study of human T cells and chemical hapten exposure. TCRdb reprocessed the RACE reads with MiXCR, giving one entry per CDR3 protein. The repertoire holds over 100,000 distinct CDR3 sequences, with more than 7.5% as singletons. The time point is: healthy volunteer bleed at 2 weeks. Unfractionated whole blood yielded the extracted total RNA. Material: whole blood. Receptors originate from a male donor in good health. Some clones in this sample may be carry-over from other donors' samples.

This clonotype was seen a handful of times. The genes are TRBV6-5 and TRBJ2-1, with TRBD2 identical over 9 bases. After removal of 0 bases from V and 1 base from J, the junction contained 1 base not matched to a gene. Germline CDR1 reads MNHEY; CDR2 reads SVGAGI. The CDR3 has 16 residues. In DNA, the CDR3 is TGTGCCAGCAGTTACTCCGGACTAGCGTCCTACAATGAGCAGTTCTTC. This translates into CASSYSGLASYNEQFF.

This clonotype was seen a few times. The V call is TRBV14, the J call TRBJ1-1; unclear D gene. The V gene lost 2 bases and the J gene lost 4 bases, with 11 bases spanning the gap. The germline V gene encodes CDR1 SGHDN and CDR2 FVKESK. This CDR3 has 14 amino acids. CDR3 region: CASSQHPTSTEAFF. The CDR3 nucleotides read TGTGCCAGCAGCCAACATCCGACGTCCACTGAAGCTTTCTTT.

This sequence joins TRBV11-3 and TRBJ2-3; 7 positions match TRBD2. The length of the CDR3 is 14 residues. Germline CDR1 reads SGHNT; CDR2 reads YENEEA. V shed 5 bases and J 5 bases; nucleotides not matched to a gene: 7. Written as DNA, the CDR3 is TGTGCCAGCAGCGCGGGTCGGGAGGAAGATACGCAGTATTTT. Translated: CASSAGREEDTQYF.

The chain combines TRBV2 with TRBJ1-3; D may be TRBD1 (6 bases). V was cut by 5 bases and J by 0 bases, with 14 bases left in between. CDR1 and CDR2 (germline): SNHLY, FYNNEI. The CDR3 is made up of 16 amino acids. The DNA for the CDR3 is TGTGCCAGCAGTCAACAGGGTGCGAACTCTGGAAACACCATATATTTT. It codes for CASSQQGANSGNTIYF.

In its sample, this clonotype was seen a few times. The genes are TRBV6-4 and TRBJ1-1; D gene unclear. The V end was cut by 0 bases, the J end by 1 base, with 9 bases between. The CDR3 length is 15 residues. The germline V gene encodes CDR1 MRHNA and CDR2 SNTAGT. The CDR3 sequence: CASSDSRHANTEAFF. The CDR3 DNA sequence: TGTGCCAGCAGTGACTCGAGACATGCGAACACTGAAGCTTTCTTT.

The CDR3 loop is CASSLVPSGGSTKNIQYF. The CDR3 DNA is TGTGCCAGCAGCTTAGTCCCTAGCGGGGGCTCAACCAAAAACATTCAGTACTTC. The genes are TRBV7-2 and TRBJ2-4, with 10 bases that match TRBD2. Germline lookup yields CDR1 SGHTA and CDR2 FQGNSA. The CDR3 extends over 18 amino acids. V was pared by 1 base and J by 2 bases, with 8 bases of the junction left unmatched.

Only a few counts were recorded for this clonotype. Here the CDR3 reads CASTTGTGWYNEQFF. As DNA, the CDR3 is TGTGCCAGCACAACCGGGACAGGGTGGTACAATGAGCAGTTCTTC. The chain joins TRBV6-2 or TRBV6-3 to TRBJ2-1, with 9 positions matching TRBD1. The CDR3 length is 15 residues. CDR1 and CDR2 (germline): MNHEY, SVGEGT. V trimming: 7 bases; J trimming: 4 bases; junction bases outside the gene matches: 8.

The chain joins TRBV4-1 to TRBJ2-7; D is possibly TRBD2 (6 bases). CDR3 length: 15 residues. Between the trimmed V and J ends, which lost 0 bases and 4 bases, there was a span of 13 bases. The V gene's germline CDR1 is MGHRA and CDR2 YSYEKL. Here the CDR3 reads CASSQDRETRYEQYF. CDR3 in DNA: TGCGCCAGCAGCCAAGATCGGGAGACTAGGTACGAGCAGTACTTC.

At least ten counts were recorded for this clonotype. J is TRBJ2-7 and V is TRBV12-3 or TRBV12-4; 8 bases fit TRBD1. Unmatched junction bases numbered 9, after V lost 6 bases and J lost 2 bases. The CDR3 has 15 amino acids. This CDR3 is CASSKTDREPYEQYF. DNA for the CDR3: TGTGCCAGCAGCAAAACGGACAGGGAACCCTACGAGCAGTACTTC.